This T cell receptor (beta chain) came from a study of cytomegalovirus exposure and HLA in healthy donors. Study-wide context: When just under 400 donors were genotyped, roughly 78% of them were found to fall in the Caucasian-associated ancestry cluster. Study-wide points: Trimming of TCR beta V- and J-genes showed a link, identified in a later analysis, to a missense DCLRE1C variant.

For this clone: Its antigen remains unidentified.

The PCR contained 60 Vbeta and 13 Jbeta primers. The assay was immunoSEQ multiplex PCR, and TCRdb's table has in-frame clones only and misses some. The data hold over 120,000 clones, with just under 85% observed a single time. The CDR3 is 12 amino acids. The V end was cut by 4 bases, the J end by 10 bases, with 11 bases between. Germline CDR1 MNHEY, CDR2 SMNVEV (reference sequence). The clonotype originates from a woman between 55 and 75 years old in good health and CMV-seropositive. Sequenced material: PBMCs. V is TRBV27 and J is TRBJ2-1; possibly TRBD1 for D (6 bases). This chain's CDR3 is CASSYTGKEQFF. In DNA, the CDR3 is TGTGCCAGCAGTTATACAGGGAAGGAGCAGTTCTTC.